Listed below are T cell receptor beta chains from one sample, sequenced in a study of blood T cell repertoires in COVID-19. The method was immunoSEQ multiplex PCR; TCRdb's version includes in-frame clones alone and lacks a portion of them. The sample yields roughly 250,000 clones, around nine tenths seen once. Sequencing was carried out using PBMCs or T cells enriched from blood (not recorded which). Every receptor here comes from a woman between 18 and 29 years old who had recovered from COVID-19. CDR3s include the opening cysteine and the closing phenylalanine or tryptophan. Fields, in order: V gene, J gene, clone size, D gene, CDR3 protein, CDR3 DNA. A D gene is named only where the DNA matches it firmly. Only some rows state a clone size, as once, few, many or a class for expanded clones.

TRBV4-3,TRBJ2-2,NA,NA,CASSPRHEAGMSGELFF,TGCGCCAGCAGCCCGAGACACGAGGCAGGGATGTCCGGGGAGCTGTTTTTT
TRBV3-1/TRBV3-2,TRBJ2-1,NA,TRBD1,CASSHSTGGRNEQFF,TGTGCCAGCAGCCATAGTACAGGGGGCCGGAATGAGCAGTTCTTC
TRBV2,TRBJ1-4,NA,NA,CASSDSSGSGEKLFF,TGTGCCAGCAGTGATTCTTCAGGGTCAGGCGAAAAACTGTTTTTT
TRBV5-1,TRBJ2-1,NA,TRBD2,CASSLDLAGVYNEQFF,TGCGCCAGCAGCTTGGATTTGGCGGGAGTTTACAATGAGCAGTTCTTC
TRBV20-1,TRBJ2-7,NA,TRBD2,CSASLLAAYEQYF,TGCAGTGCTAGTTTACTAGCGGCCTACGAGCAGTACTTC
TRBV6-5,TRBJ2-1,NA,TRBD2,CASRWTSVDPYEQFF,TGTGCCAGCAGATGGACTAGCGTGGACCCCTATGAGCAGTTCTTC
TRBV7-6,TRBJ2-3,NA,TRBD2,CASSPSGGTNTDTQYF,TGTGCCAGCAGCCCATCGGGGGGGACAAACACAGATACGCAGTATTTT
TRBV28,TRBJ2-1,NA,TRBD2,CASSPLGLDNNEQFF,TGTGCCAGCAGCCCATTGGGACTAGACAACAATGAGCAGTTCTTC
TRBV5-1,TRBJ1-2,NA,NA,CASSSRTATYGYTF,TGCGCCAGCAGTTCAAGGACAGCTACCTATGGCTACACCTTC
TRBV21-1,TRBJ1-1,NA,NA,CASSRGQGRSPNTEAFF,TGTGCCAGCAGCAGGGGACAGGGTCGGAGTCCGAACACTGAAGCTTTCTTT
TRBV5-1,TRBJ1-3,NA,NA,CASSPGRAGNTIYF,TGCGCCAGCAGCCCCGGGAGGGCTGGAAACACCATATATTTT
TRBV3-1/TRBV3-2,TRBJ1-1,NA,TRBD1,CASSHTGVGNTEAFF,TGTGCCAGCAGCCACACAGGGGTAGGGAACACTGAAGCTTTCTTT
TRBV7-2,TRBJ2-2,NA,NA,CASSLQAVNTGELFF,TGTGCCAGCAGCTTACAAGCGGTGAACACCGGGGAGCTGTTTTTT
TRBV7-8,TRBJ2-7,NA,TRBD1,CASSLRTGLSSYEQYF,TGTGCCAGCAGCCTCCGGACAGGACTGAGCTCCTACGAGCAGTACTTC
TRBV15,TRBJ2-2,NA,NA,CATSRKGDGEWVMTGELFF,TGTGCCACCAGCAGAAAGGGGGACGGGGAATGGGTTATGACCGGGGAGCTGTTTTTT
TRBV12-3/TRBV12-4,TRBJ1-2,NA,TRBD1,CASSPTAGGGYTF,TGTGCCAGCAGTCCAACCGCAGGGGGAGGCTACACCTTC
TRBV9,TRBJ2-7,NA,NA,CASSVDSRYEQYF,TGTGCCAGCAGCGTAGACTCCCGCTACGAGCAGTACTTC
TRBV9,TRBJ1-4,NA,NA,CASSVQGTNEKLFF,TGTGCCAGCAGCGTACAGGGGACTAATGAAAAACTGTTTTTT
TRBV27,TRBJ2-1,NA,TRBD2,CASSLVLAGGPSYNEQFF,TGTGCCAGCAGTTTAGTACTAGCGGGAGGGCCTTCCTACAATGAGCAGTTCTTC
TRBV2,TRBJ1-5,NA,NA,CASSLPGVSNQPQHF,TGTGCCAGCAGTCTACCAGGGGTGAGCAATCAGCCCCAGCATTTT
TRBV7-2,TRBJ1-5,NA,NA,CASSLISGNQPQHF,TGTGCCAGCAGCTTGATTTCGGGGAATCAGCCCCAGCATTTT
TRBV28,TRBJ2-7,NA,TRBD1,CASSFIFETGAYEQYF,TGTGCCAGCAGTTTTATTTTTGAGACAGGGGCCTACGAGCAGTACTTC
TRBV5-1,TRBJ2-3,NA,TRBD1,CASSSVTGALGTDTQYF,TGCGCCAGCAGCTCCGTTACAGGGGCGCTTGGCACAGATACGCAGTATTTT
TRBV5-1,TRBJ2-7,NA,TRBD2,CASSLGLAGGNYYF,TGCGCCAGCAGCTTGGGGCTAGCGGGAGGGAATTACTACTTC
TRBV7-8,TRBJ2-7,NA,NA,CASSLVSGRYSYEQYF,TGTGCCAGCAGCTTAGTATCGGGTCGCTACTCCTACGAGCAGTACTTC
TRBV9,TRBJ2-1,NA,TRBD1,CASSVGTGSNEQFF,TGTGCCAGCAGCGTCGGGACAGGGTCGAATGAGCAGTTCTTC
TRBV7-2,TRBJ1-2,once,TRBD1,CASSLGTGQGNYGYTF,TGTGCCAGCAGCTTAGGAACGGGACAGGGGAACTATGGCTACACCTTC